This T cell receptor beta chain was found in a study of blood T cell repertoires in COVID-19. As for the study in general: There were acute and convalescent COVID-19 samples, and they came from the United States, Italy and Spain.

With 1 base removed from V and 2 bases from J, the gap between germline ends came to 10 bases. The CDR3 covers 15 residues. Germline loops: CDR1 SGHKS, CDR2 YYEKEE (reference sequence). This table comes from immunoSEQ multiplex PCR, and its TCRdb copy is limited to in-frame clones, with some not included. This table holds about 410,000 clones, 90% found once. This TCR came from a man aged 18-30 years who had recovered from COVID-19. The gene calls are TRBV5-5 and TRBJ1-5; weak D call: TRBD1 (5 bases). The sequenced sample consisted of PBMCs or T cells enriched from blood (not recorded which). The CDR3 spells CASSLRGNGNQPQHF. Written as DNA, the CDR3 is TGTGCCAGCAGCTTGAGGGGAAACGGCAATCAGCCCCAGCATTTT.